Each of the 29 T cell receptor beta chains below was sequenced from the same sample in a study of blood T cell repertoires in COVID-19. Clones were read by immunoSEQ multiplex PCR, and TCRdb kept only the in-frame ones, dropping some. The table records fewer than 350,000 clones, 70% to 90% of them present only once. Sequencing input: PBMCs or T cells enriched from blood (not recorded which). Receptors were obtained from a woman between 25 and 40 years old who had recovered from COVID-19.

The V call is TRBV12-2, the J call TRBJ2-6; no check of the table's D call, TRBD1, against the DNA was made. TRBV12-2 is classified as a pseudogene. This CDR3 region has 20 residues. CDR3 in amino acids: CASRLTTDKHSRTGANVLTF. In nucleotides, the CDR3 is TGTGCAAGTCGCTTAACGACAGACAAACACTCGAGGACTGGGGCCAACGTCCTGACTTTC.

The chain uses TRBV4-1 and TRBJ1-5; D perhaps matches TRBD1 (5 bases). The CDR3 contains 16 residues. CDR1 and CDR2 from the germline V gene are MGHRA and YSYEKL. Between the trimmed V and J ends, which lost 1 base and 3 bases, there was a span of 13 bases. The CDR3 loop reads CASSQVVRGPNQPQHF. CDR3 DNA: TGCGCCAGCAGCCAAGTAGTGCGGGGCCCCAATCAGCCCCAGCATTTT.

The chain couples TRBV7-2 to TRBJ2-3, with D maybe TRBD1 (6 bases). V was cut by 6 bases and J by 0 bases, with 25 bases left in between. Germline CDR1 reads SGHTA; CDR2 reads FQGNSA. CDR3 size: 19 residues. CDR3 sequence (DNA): TGTGCCAGCAGTCAAAACAAAGGCGCCAGGGGAAGTAGCACAGATACGCAGTATTTT. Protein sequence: CASSQNKGARGSSTDTQYF.

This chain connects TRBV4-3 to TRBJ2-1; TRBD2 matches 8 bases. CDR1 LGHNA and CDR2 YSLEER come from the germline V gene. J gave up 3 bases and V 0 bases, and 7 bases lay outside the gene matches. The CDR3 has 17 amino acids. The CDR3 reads CASSQDRGGGRYNEQFF. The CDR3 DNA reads TGCGCCAGCAGCCAAGATCGGGGGGGTGGCCGCTACAATGAGCAGTTCTTC.

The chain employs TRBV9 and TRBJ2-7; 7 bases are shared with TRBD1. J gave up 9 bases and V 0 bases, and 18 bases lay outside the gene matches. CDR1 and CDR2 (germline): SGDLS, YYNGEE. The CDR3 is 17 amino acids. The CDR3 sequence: CASSVGTGTVASYWQYF. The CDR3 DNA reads TGTGCCAGCAGCGTAGGAACAGGGACAGTTGCTTCCTATTGGCAGTACTTC.

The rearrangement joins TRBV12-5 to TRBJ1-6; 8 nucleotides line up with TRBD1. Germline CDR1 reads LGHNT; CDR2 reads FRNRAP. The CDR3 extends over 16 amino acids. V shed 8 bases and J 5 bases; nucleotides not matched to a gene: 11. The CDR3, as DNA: TGTGCTAGTCTGCCGAAGGACAGGGACAATAATTCACCCCTCCACTTT. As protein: CASLPKDRDNNSPLHF.

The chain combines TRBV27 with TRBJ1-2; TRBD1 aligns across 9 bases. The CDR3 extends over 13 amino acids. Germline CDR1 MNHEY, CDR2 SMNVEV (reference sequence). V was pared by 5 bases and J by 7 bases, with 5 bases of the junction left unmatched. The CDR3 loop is CASSLQGAAGYTF. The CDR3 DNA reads TGTGCCAGCAGTCTACAGGGGGCTGCTGGCTACACCTTC.

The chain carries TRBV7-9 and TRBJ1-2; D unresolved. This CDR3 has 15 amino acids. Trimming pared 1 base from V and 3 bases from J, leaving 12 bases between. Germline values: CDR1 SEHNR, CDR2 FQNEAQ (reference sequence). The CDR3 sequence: CASSLVSPGYYGYTF. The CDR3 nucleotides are TGTGCCAGCAGCTTAGTTTCCCCAGGATACTATGGCTACACCTTC.

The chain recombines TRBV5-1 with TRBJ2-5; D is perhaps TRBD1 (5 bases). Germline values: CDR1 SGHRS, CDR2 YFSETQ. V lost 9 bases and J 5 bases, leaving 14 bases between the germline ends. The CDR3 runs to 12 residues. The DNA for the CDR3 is TGCGCCAAAACCCAGGGCATGGAGACCCAGTACTTC. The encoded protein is CAKTQGMETQYF.

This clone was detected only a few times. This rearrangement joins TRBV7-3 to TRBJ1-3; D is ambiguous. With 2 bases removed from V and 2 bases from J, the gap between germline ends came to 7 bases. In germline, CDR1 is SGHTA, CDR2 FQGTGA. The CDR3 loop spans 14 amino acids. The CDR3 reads CASSLGLTGNTIYF. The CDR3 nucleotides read TGTGCCAGCAGCTTAGGGCTTACTGGAAACACCATATATTTT.

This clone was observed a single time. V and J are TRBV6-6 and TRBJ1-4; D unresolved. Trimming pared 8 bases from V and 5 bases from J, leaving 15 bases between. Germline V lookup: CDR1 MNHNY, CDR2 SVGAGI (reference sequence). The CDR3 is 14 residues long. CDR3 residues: CASSQVGQNEKLFF. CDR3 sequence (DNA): TGTGCCAGCTCTCAAGTTGGGCAGAATGAAAAACTGTTTTTT.

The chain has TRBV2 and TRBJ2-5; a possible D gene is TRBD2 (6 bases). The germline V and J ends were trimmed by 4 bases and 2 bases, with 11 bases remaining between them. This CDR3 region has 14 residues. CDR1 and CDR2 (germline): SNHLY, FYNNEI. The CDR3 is CASSGLGSQETQYF. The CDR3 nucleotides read TGTGCCAGCAGTGGACTAGGCAGTCAAGAGACCCAGTACTTC.

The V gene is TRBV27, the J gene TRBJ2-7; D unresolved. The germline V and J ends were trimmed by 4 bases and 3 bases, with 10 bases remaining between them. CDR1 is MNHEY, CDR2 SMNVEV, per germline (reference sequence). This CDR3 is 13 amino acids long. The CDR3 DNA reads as TGTGCCAGCAGTTATGCAGCAGGCTACGAGCAGTACTTC. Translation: CASSYAAGYEQYF.

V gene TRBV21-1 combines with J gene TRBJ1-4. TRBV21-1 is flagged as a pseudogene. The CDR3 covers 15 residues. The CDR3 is CASSKVSRGGEKLFF. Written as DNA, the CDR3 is TGTGCCAGCAGCAAAGTGAGCCGGGGAGGGGAAAAACTGTTTTTT.

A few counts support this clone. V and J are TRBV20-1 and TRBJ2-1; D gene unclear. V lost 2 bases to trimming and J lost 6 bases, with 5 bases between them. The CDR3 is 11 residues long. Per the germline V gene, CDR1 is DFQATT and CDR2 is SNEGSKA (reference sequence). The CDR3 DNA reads TGCAGTGCTAGACTAGTCAATGAGCAGTTCTTC. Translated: CSARLVNEQFF.

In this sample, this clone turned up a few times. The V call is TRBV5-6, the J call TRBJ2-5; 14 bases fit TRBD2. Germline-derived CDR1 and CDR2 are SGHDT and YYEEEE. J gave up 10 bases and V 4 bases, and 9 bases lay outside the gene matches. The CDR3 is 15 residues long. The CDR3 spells CASSPLGTSGRVQYF. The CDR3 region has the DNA TGTGCCAGCAGCCCCCTAGGGACTAGCGGGAGAGTCCAGTACTTC.

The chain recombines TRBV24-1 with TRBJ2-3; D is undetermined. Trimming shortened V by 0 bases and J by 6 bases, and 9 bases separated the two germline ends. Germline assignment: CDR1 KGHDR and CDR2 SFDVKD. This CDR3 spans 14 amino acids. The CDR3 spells CATSDLLLGDTQYF. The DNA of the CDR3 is TGTGCCACCAGTGATTTGCTACTGGGCGATACGCAGTATTTT.

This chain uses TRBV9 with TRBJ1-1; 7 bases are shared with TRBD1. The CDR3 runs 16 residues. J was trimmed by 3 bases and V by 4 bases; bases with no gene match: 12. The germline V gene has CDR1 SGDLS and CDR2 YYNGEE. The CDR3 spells CASSPRQGEGDTEAFF. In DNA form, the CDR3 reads TGTGCCAGCAGCCCCAGACAGGGAGAAGGGGACACTGAAGCTTTCTTT.

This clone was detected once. The CDR3 spells CASTQGLAGRDTQYF. The CDR3 coding sequence is TGTGCCAGTACTCAGGGACTAGCGGGGAGGGATACGCAGTATTTT. This chain links TRBV19 with TRBJ2-3; 13 nucleotides line up with TRBD2. The J segment lost 6 bases and the V segment lost 7 bases, leaving 7 bases of the junction unmatched. This CDR3 contains 15 residues. Germline CDR1 is LNHDA and CDR2 is SQIVND (reference sequence).

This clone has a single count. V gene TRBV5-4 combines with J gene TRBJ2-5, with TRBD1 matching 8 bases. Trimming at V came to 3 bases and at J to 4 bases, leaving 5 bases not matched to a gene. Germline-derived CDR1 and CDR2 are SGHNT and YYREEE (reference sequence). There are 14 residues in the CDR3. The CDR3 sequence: CASSYETGAETQYF. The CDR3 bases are TGTGCCAGCAGCTACGAGACAGGGGCAGAGACCCAGTACTTC. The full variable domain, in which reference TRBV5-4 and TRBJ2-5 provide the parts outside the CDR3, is ETGVTQSPTHLIKTRGQQVTLRCSSQSGHNTVSWYQQALGQGPQFIFQYYREEENGRGNFPPRFSGLQFPNYSSELNVNALELDDSALYLCASSYETGAETQYFGPGTRLLVL.

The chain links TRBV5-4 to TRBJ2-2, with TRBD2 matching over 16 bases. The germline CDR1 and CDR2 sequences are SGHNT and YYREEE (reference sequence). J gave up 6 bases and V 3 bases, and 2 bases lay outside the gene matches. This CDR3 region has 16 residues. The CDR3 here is CASSSGTSGRAGELFF. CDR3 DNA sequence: TGTGCCAGCAGCTCCGGGACTAGCGGGAGGGCCGGGGAGCTGTTTTTT.

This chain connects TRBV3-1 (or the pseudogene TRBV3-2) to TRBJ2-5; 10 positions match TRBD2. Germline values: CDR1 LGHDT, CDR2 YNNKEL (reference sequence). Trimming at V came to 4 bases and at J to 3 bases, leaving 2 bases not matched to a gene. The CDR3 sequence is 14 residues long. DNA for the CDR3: TGTGCCAGCAGCCGGCTAGCGGGGGAAGAGACCCAGTACTTC. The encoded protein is CASSRLAGEETQYF.

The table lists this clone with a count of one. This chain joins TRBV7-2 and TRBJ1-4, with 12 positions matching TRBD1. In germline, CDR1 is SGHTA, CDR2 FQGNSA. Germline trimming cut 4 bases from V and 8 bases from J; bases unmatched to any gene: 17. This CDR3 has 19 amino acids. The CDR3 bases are TGTGCCAGCAGCTCTCGTCGGCCGGGACAGGGGGCGATAGGAGAAAAACTGTTTTTT. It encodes CASSSRRPGQGAIGEKLFF.

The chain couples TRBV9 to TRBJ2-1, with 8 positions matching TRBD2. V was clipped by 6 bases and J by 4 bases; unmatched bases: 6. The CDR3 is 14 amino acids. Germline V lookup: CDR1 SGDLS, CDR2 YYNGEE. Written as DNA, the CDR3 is TGTGCCAGCAACGGGGGGGATAGATACAATGAGCAGTTCTTC. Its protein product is CASNGGDRYNEQFF.

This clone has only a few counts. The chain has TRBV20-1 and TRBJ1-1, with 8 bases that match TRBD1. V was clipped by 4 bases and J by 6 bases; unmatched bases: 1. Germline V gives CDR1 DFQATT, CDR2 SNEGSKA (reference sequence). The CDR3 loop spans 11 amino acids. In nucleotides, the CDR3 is TGCAGTGCTATCAGGGGGCCTGAAGCTTTCTTT. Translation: CSAIRGPEAFF.

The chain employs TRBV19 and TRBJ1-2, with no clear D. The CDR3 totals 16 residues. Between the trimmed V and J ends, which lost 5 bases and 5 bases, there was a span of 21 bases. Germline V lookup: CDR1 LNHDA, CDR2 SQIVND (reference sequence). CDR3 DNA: TGTGCCAGTAGTTCTGCACGGGGTGGGTCCGGTTATGGCTACACCTTC. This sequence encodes CASSSARGGSGYGYTF.

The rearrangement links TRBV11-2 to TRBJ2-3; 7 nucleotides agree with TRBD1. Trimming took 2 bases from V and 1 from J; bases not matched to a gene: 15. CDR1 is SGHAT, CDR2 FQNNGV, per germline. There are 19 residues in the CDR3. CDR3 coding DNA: TGTGCCAGCAGCTTAAGAGTCAGGGGGACGGGGTACCGCACAGATACGCAGTATTTT. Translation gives CASSLRVRGTGYRTDTQYF.

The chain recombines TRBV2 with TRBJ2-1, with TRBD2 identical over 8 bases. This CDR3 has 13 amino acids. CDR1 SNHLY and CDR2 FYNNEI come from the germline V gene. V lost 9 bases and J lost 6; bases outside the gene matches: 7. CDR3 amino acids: CARTGTSGNEQFF. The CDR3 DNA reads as TGTGCCAGGACCGGGACTAGTGGCAATGAGCAGTTCTTC.

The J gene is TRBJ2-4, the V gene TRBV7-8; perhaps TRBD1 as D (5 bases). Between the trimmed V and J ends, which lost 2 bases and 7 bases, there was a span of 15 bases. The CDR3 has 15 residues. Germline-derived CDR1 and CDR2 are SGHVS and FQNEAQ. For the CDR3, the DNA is TGTGCCAGCAGCTTACAGGGCTACCCCAGGAACATTCAGTACTTC. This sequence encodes CASSLQGYPRNIQYF.